These 29 T cell receptor beta chains were all obtained from the same sample, sequenced in a study of T cell repertoires in cytomegalovirus infection. The antigens of these receptors remain unknown. In TCRdb, the reads were re-called with MiXCR into one record per CDR3 protein. The sample yields hundreds of thousands of distinct CDR3 sequences, about 33% seen once. The source material was cultured CD8+ T cells from PBMCs, sampled from culture after CMV antigen stimulation. These receptors were collected from a human donor in good health (CMV status not recorded). Some clones in this sample may be carry-over from other donors' samples.

The sample holds a few counts of this clonotype. This chain uses TRBV7-2 with TRBJ1-5; no reliable D call. The CDR3 is made up of 12 amino acids. The germline V and J ends were trimmed by 4 bases and 5 bases, with 6 bases remaining between them. Germline V lookup: CDR1 SGHTA, CDR2 FQGNSA. CDR3 bases: TGTGCCAGCAGCTCCGTACATCAGCCCCAGCATTTT. Its translation is CASSSVHQPQHF. Using reference TRBV7-2 and TRBJ1-5 for the parts outside the CDR3, the full variable domain is GAGVSQSPSNKVTEKGKDVELRCDPISGHTALYWYRQSLGQGLEFLIYFQGNSAPDKSGLPSDRFSAERTGGSVSTLTIQRTQQEDSAVYLCASSSVHQPQHFGDGTRLSIL.

V gene TRBV20-1 combines with J gene TRBJ2-4, with 8 positions matching TRBD1. The trim removed 6 bases at V and 2 bases at J, leaving 6 bases unmatched. Germline V gives CDR1 DFQATT, CDR2 SNEGSKA (reference sequence). The CDR3 runs to 14 residues. The CDR3 DNA reads as TGCAGTGCCCGGACAGGGTATACCAAAAACATTCAGTACTTC. Encoded protein: CSARTGYTKNIQYF.

This clonotype was seen only once. This chain uses TRBV19 with TRBJ1-5; 8 bases match TRBD1. V was pared by 9 bases and J by 0 bases, with 13 bases of the junction left unmatched. The CDR3 loop spans 17 amino acids. Germline V lookup: CDR1 LNHDA, CDR2 SQIVND (reference sequence). The CDR3 sequence: CASLDRGAGYSNQPQHF. The CDR3 coding sequence is TGTGCCAGCCTAGACAGGGGCGCAGGGTATAGCAATCAGCCCCAGCATTTT.

This clonotype turned up a few times. The CDR3 DNA is TGCGCCAGCAGCGAAACAGAGACTAACTATGGCTACACCTTC. Its protein is CASSETETNYGYTF. The V call is TRBV5-1, the J call TRBJ1-2; D not resolved. Between the trimmed V and J ends, which lost 4 bases and 0 bases, there was a span of 10 bases. This CDR3 is 14 amino acids long. The germline V gene has CDR1 SGHRS and CDR2 YFSETQ. Full variable domain (outside the CDR3, taken from reference TRBV5-1 and TRBJ1-2): KAGVTQTPRYLIKTRGQQVTLSCSPISGHRSVSWYQQTPGQGLQFLFEYFSETQRNKGNFPGRFSGRQFSNSRSEMNVSTLELGDSALYLCASSETETNYGYTFGSGTRLTVV.

This clonotype was observed many times. The chain couples TRBV12-3 or TRBV12-4 to TRBJ1-2, with 7 bases that match TRBD1. The CDR3 spans 15 residues. V shed 7 bases, J shed 5 bases, and the junction held 13 bases outside the gene matches. Here the CDR3 DNA reads TGTGCCAGCACTTCCGGGGGGGTACAGGGGTATGGCTACACCTTC. Encoded protein: CASTSGGVQGYGYTF.

In this sample, this clonotype turned up a few times. The rearrangement uses TRBV27 and TRBJ1-2, with D maybe TRBD1 (6 bases). The CDR3 length is 15 residues. Trimming shortened V by 3 bases and J by 5 bases, and 16 bases separated the two germline ends. The V gene's germline CDR1 is MNHEY and CDR2 SMNVEV (reference sequence). The CDR3 DNA sequence: TGTGCCAGCAGTTTTTCCTCGGGAGGGGGTTATGGCTACACCTTC. This translates into CASSFSSGGGYGYTF.

The DNA of the CDR3 is TGTGCCAGCAGCCAAGGCCGGGGTAGCACTGAAGCTTTCTTT. Translated: CASSQGRGSTEAFF. The V call is TRBV4-2, the J call TRBJ1-1; D not resolved. Per germline, CDR1 LGHNA and CDR2 YNFKEQ. This CDR3 comprises 14 residues. The germline V and J ends were trimmed by 1 base and 4 bases, with 10 bases remaining between them.

V and J are TRBV4-1 and TRBJ1-2; TRBD1 matches 8 bases. The CDR3 sequence is 16 residues long. Germline-derived CDR1 and CDR2 are MGHRA and YSYEKL. Losses at the gene ends were 0 bases for V and 6 bases for J; bases not matched to a gene: 9. This chain's CDR3 is CASSQEGQAPWDGYTF. The DNA of the CDR3 is TGCGCCAGCAGCCAAGAGGGACAGGCTCCCTGGGATGGCTACACCTTC.

The rearrangement uses TRBV7-9 and TRBJ2-3, with a tentative D call TRBD2 (6 bases). Trimming removed 7 bases from V and 0 bases from J, with 14 bases in between. Germline CDR1 is SEHNR and CDR2 is FQNEAQ (reference sequence). This CDR3 has 15 residues. CDR3 protein: CASTPRSGSTDTQYF. The CDR3 DNA follows: TGTGCCAGCACCCCCCGAAGCGGGAGCACAGATACGCAGTATTTT.

The gene calls are TRBV27 and TRBJ2-3; D perhaps matches TRBD1 (5 bases). CDR1 and CDR2 (germline): MNHEY, SMNVEV (reference sequence). CDR3 size: 13 residues. Trimming shortened V by 1 base and J by 10 bases, and 12 bases separated the two germline ends. The DNA of the CDR3 is TGTGCCAGCAGTTTATTGAACAGCAGGGCGCAGTATTTT. This encodes CASSLLNSRAQYF.

The gene calls are TRBV27 and TRBJ2-3, with a weak D call TRBD2 (5 bases). This CDR3 region has 15 residues. Trimming stripped 4 bases from V and 4 bases from J, with 15 bases between. Germline values: CDR1 MNHEY, CDR2 SMNVEV (reference sequence). The CDR3 reads CASSWWWGAADTQYF. CDR3 nucleotide sequence: TGTGCCAGCAGTTGGTGGTGGGGAGCAGCAGATACGCAGTATTTT.

This clonotype turned up a few times. The chain uses TRBV24-1 and TRBJ2-1, with TRBD2 identical over 12 bases. CDR3 length: 18 amino acids. Germline CDR1 and CDR2: KGHDR and SFDVKD. With 4 bases clipped from V and 0 bases from J, the junction kept 6 bases outside the gene matches. CDR3 sequence (DNA): TGTGCCACCAGTGACCAAACGACTAGCGGGGGCTCCTACAATGAGCAGTTCTTC. The encoded protein is CATSDQTTSGGSYNEQFF.

The rearrangement links TRBV7-9 to TRBJ2-5; D call uncertain. The CDR3 has 11 amino acids. Trimming pared 8 bases from V and 5 bases from J, leaving 9 bases between. CDR1 SEHNR and CDR2 FQNEAQ come from the germline V gene (reference sequence). The CDR3 loop is CASPSAETQYF. Here the CDR3 DNA reads TGTGCCAGCCCCAGCGCGGAGACCCAGTACTTC.

As concerns this clonotype: Compared with germline, one end of the junction differs, possibly owing to a read error. The rearrangement uses TRBV11-2 and TRBJ2-4; D gene unclear. The CDR3 runs to 17 residues. Germline CDR1 reads SGHAT; CDR2 reads FQNNGV. CDR3 amino acids: CVSSFNDINLAKNIQYF. Written as DNA, the CDR3 is TGTGTCAGCAGCTTTAACGACATAAATCTAGCCAAAAACATTCAGTACTTC.

A remark on this clonotype: Relative to the germline gene, one junction end is altered; a read error may explain this. This chain uses TRBV20-1 with TRBJ1-1; D ambiguous. Germline V gene sequence: CDR1 DFQATT, CDR2 SNEGSKA (reference sequence). This CDR3 region has 16 residues. The CDR3 loop reads CSAPDTKEYLNNEAFF. DNA for the CDR3: TGCAGTGCTCCTGACACCAAGGAGTATTTGAACAATGAAGCTTTCTTT.

This clonotype showed up many times. In DNA form, the CDR3 reads TGTGCCAGCAGCTTGAGGGGCTCTGGGGCCAACGTCCTGACTTTC. Translation gives CASSLRGSGANVLTF. The rearrangement uses TRBV27 and TRBJ2-6; the D call may be TRBD1 or TRBD2 (5 bases each). The CDR3 is made up of 15 amino acids. Germline values: CDR1 MNHEY, CDR2 SMNVEV (reference sequence). Trimming pared 6 bases from V and 0 bases from J, leaving 9 bases between.

Only a few counts were recorded for this clonotype. This chain links TRBV6-5 with TRBJ1-1; D is possibly TRBD1 (5 bases). Germline V gene lookup returns CDR1 MNHEY and CDR2 SVGAGI. Deletions cut 1 base from V and 11 bases from J, with 17 bases between. The CDR3 loop spans 14 amino acids. CDR3: CASSYFGLGDEAFF. CDR3 DNA sequence: TGTGCCAGCAGTTACTTTGGGTTGGGGGATGAGGCTTTCTTT.

A few counts support this clonotype. The chain carries TRBV4-3 and TRBJ1-2; 8 bases are shared with TRBD1. The V gene end was trimmed by 0 bases and the J gene end by 5 bases; junction bases not matched to a gene: 5. Germline-derived CDR1 and CDR2 are LGHNA and YSLEER. The CDR3 is 15 residues long. CDR3 loop: CASSQEGTGFYGYTF. The CDR3 region has the DNA TGCGCCAGCAGCCAAGAGGGGACAGGTTTTTATGGCTACACCTTC.

A remark on this clonotype: Given a much more abundant clone one base away, this may be a read error. V is TRBV7-2 and J is TRBJ2-2, with 7 bases identical to TRBD1. The length of the CDR3 is 14 residues. Germline CDR1 is SGHTA and CDR2 is FQGNSA. The CDR3 spells CVSLTGSYTGELFF. CDR3 sequence (DNA): TGTGTCAGCCTGACAGGGTCGTACACCGGGGAGCTGTTTTTT.

The chain combines TRBV7-2 with TRBJ1-6; 7 nucleotides agree with TRBD1. The ends lost 3 bases at V and 6 bases at J; junction bases unmatched: 8. In germline, CDR1 is SGHTA, CDR2 FQGNSA. This CDR3 contains 16 residues. CDR3 bases: TGTGCCAGCAGCTTTGACAGGGCCTCACGTAATTCACCCCTCCACTTT. It specifies CASSFDRASRNSPLHF.

The V gene is TRBV7-9, the J gene TRBJ2-1; 9 bases are shared with TRBD2. The CDR3 is 16 residues long. The germline CDR1 and CDR2 sequences are SEHNR and FQNEAQ (reference sequence). J gave up 9 bases and V 5 bases, and 14 bases lay outside the gene matches. CDR3: CASSHLQAGGPSEQFF. CDR3 in DNA: TGTGCCAGCAGCCATCTCCAGGCGGGGGGGCCCAGTGAGCAGTTCTTC. Full variable domain (missing parts from reference TRBV7-9 and TRBJ2-1): DTGVSQNPRHKITKRGQNVTFRCDPISEHNRLYWYRQTLGQGPEFLTYFQNEAQLEKSRLLSDRFSAERPKGSFSTLEIQRTEQGDSAMYLCASSHLQAGGPSEQFFGPGTRLTVL.

The chain recombines TRBV5-1 with TRBJ2-2; a weak D match, TRBD1 (6 bases). Germline loops: CDR1 SGHRS, CDR2 YFSETQ. Trimming cost V 8 bases and J 0 bases, with 14 bases left between them. This CDR3 region has 15 residues. CDR3 coding DNA: TGCGCCAGTTGTAAAGGGACAACGAACACCGGGGAGCTGTTTTTT. Amino acid sequence: CASCKGTTNTGELFF.

There are a few counts of this clonotype. The gene calls are TRBV7-8 and TRBJ1-4, with D unresolved. The CDR3 totals 15 residues. Trimming left V 1 base short and J 4 bases short, with 10 bases between. Germline CDR1 is SGHVS and CDR2 is FQNEAQ. CDR3 DNA: TGTGCCAGCAGCTTAGAGGCACCGGATAATGAAAAACTGTTTTTT. This sequence encodes CASSLEAPDNEKLFF.

V gene TRBV6-5 combines with J gene TRBJ1-4; no clear D gene. The V gene lost 6 bases and the J gene lost 4 bases, with 15 bases spanning the gap. Germline V lookup: CDR1 MNHEY, CDR2 SVGAGI. The CDR3 sequence is 15 residues long. The CDR3 coding sequence is TGTGCCAGCAGCCCCCGAACTGCCCTTAATGAAAAACTGTTTTTT. Its protein is CASSPRTALNEKLFF.

J is TRBJ2-3 and V is TRBV7-9, with D possibly matching TRBD1 (6 bases). Germline V gives CDR1 SEHNR, CDR2 FQNEAQ (reference sequence). V was pared by 7 bases and J by 0 bases, with 20 bases between. The CDR3 has 17 residues. The CDR3 DNA follows: TGTGCCAGCATCCAGCCTGGGACACGTGCTAGCACAGATACGCAGTATTTT. Its protein product is CASIQPGTRASTDTQYF.

This clonotype was observed a few times. The chain employs TRBV19 and TRBJ2-1; 10 bases are a match to TRBD2. Per the germline V gene, CDR1 is LNHDA and CDR2 is SQIVND (reference sequence). V was pared by 7 bases and J by 0 bases, with 6 bases of the junction left unmatched. CDR3 length: 16 amino acids. The CDR3 loop is CASTLAGGDSYNEQFF. The CDR3 DNA reads as TGTGCCAGTACCTTAGCGGGGGGCGACTCCTACAATGAGCAGTTCTTC.

This sequence joins TRBV7-9 and TRBJ2-7, with 7 nucleotides matching TRBD1. The CDR3 spans 15 residues. Trimming took 4 bases from V and 1 from J; bases not matched to a gene: 7. Germline-derived CDR1 and CDR2 are SEHNR and FQNEAQ (reference sequence). CDR3 sequence (DNA): TGTGCCAGCAGCTCCGGGACAGCCCGGTCCTACGAGCAGTACGTC. This gives the protein CASSSGTARSYEQYV.

The V call is TRBV6-2 or TRBV6-3, the J call TRBJ2-1; a possible D gene is TRBD1 (5 bases). The CDR3 spans 15 residues. The ends were cut back, 5 bases at V and 5 bases at J, with 16 bases in the middle. Per germline, CDR1 MNHEY and CDR2 SVGEGT. In nucleotides, the CDR3 is TGTGCCAGCAGTCAGAACTCCTTGACAGACAATGAGCAGTTCTTC. Protein product: CASSQNSLTDNEQFF.

The rearrangement uses TRBV7-6 and TRBJ2-2; 9 bases match TRBD1. The length of the CDR3 is 14 residues. Germline values: CDR1 SGHVS, CDR2 FNYEAQ. J was trimmed by 6 bases and V by 5 bases; bases with no gene match: 4. This CDR3 reads CASSADRGAGELFF. In DNA form, the CDR3 reads TGTGCCAGCAGCGCGGACAGGGGTGCCGGGGAGCTGTTTTTT.